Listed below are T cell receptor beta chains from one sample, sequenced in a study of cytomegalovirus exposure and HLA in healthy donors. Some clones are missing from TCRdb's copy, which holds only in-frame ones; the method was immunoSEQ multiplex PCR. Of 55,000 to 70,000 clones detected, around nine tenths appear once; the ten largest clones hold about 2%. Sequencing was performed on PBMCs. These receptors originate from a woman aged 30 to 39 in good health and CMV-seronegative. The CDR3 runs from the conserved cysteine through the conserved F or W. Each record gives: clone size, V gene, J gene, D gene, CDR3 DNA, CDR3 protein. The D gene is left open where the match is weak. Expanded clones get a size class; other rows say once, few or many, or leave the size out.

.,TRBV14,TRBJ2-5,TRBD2,TGTGCCAGCAGCCAAACCGGGACTAGCGTTCTGTCATTTTGTACGGTACAAGAGACCCAGTACTTC,CASSQTGTSVLSFCTVQETQYF
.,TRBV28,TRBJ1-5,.,TGTGCCAGCAGTAACGCCGGGGATCAGCCCCAGCATTTT,CASSNAGDQPQHF
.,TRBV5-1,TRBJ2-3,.,TGCGCCAGCAGCTTGGCTAGCGCAGATACGCAGTATTTT,CASSLASADTQYF
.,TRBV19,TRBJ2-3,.,TGTGCCAGTAGTGTGGGGGCAGGAGATACGCAGTATTTT,CASSVGAGDTQYF
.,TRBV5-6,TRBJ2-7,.,TGTGCCAGCAGCTTGCTCGAGCAGTACTTC,CASSLLEQYF
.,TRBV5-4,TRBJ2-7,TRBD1,TGTGCCAGCAGCTTGGGGACAGGGAGGGAGCAGTACTTC,CASSLGTGREQYF
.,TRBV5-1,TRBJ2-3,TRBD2,TGCGCCAGCAGCTTAGGACTAGCGGGGGGCACAGATACGCAGTATTTT,CASSLGLAGGTDTQYF
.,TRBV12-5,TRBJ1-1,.,TGTGCTAGTGGCCTGGACAGATCTTCTGCTGAAGCTTTCTTT,CASGLDRSSAEAFF
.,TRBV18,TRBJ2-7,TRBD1,TGTGCCAGCTCACTTCAGGGGGACGGGTCCTACGAGCAGTACTTC,CASSLQGDGSYEQYF
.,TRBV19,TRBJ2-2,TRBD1,TGTGCCAGTAGTCGGGGACAGGGGGCGGGCACCGGGGAGCTGTTTTTT,CASSRGQGAGTGELFF
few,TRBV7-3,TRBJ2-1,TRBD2,TGTGCCAGCAGCCCATGGGAGACTAGCGGGAGTGCAAATGAGCAGTTCTTC,CASSPWETSGSANEQFF
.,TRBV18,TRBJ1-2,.,TGTGCCAGCTCACCACCCAACAGGGAGGGTGGCTACACCTTC,CASSPPNREGGYTF
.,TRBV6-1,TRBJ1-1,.,TGTGCCATCTCACTCGGGGTTGGTGACACTGAAGCTTTCTTT,CAISLGVGDTEAFF
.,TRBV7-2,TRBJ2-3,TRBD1,TGTGCCAGCAGCGAGGGACAGGATAGCACAGATACGCAGTATTTT,CASSEGQDSTDTQYF
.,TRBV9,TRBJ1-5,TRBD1,TGTGCCAGCAGCGTGGACGGACAGGGGGTTCAAACCCAGCATTTT,CASSVDGQGVQTQHF
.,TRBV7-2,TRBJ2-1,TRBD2,TGTGCCAGCAGCCCCGGGCTAGCGGGAGGGATCACCTACAATGAGCAGTTCTTC,CASSPGLAGGITYNEQFF
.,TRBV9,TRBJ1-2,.,TGTGCCAGCAGCGTAGCTGATTGGGGGACACTCACTAACTATGGCTACACCTTC,CASSVADWGTLTNYGYTF
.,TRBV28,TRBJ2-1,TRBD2,TGTGCCAGCAGCCAGCAGACTAGCGGGTGGGATGAGCAGTTCTTC,CASSQQTSGWDEQFF
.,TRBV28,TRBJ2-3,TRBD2,TGTGCCAGCATCAAAGGACGTGATAGCGGGATTGGGACAGATACGCAGTATTTT,CASIKGRDSGIGTDTQYF
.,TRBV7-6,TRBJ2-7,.,TGTGCCAGCAGCGCCGGTGTGCGGGGCGAGCAGTACTTC,CASSAGVRGEQYF
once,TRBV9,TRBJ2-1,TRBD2,TGTGCCAGCAGCGTAGGGACTAGCGGGAGGGGTGAGCAGTTCTTC,CASSVGTSGRGEQFF
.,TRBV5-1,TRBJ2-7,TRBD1,TGCGCCAGCAGCTTGCTTTGGGACAGGGTAATGTACGAGCAGTACTTC,CASSLLWDRVMYEQYF
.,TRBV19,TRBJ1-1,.,TGTGCCAGTAGTATCCGGGGTATTGCTGAAGCTTTCTTT,CASSIRGIAEAFF
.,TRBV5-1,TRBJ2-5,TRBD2,TGCGCCAGCAGCCTAGCGGGAGGGCGGGAGACCCAGTACTTC,CASSLAGGRETQYF
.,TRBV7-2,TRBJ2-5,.,TGTGCCAGCAGACGTACCGGGTCGGAGACCCAGTACTTC,CASRRTGSETQYF
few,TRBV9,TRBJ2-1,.,TGTGCCAGCAGCGTAGGAGGGGCGGGACCCCACAATGAGCAGTTCTTC,CASSVGGAGPHNEQFF
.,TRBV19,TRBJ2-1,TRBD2,TGTGCCAGTAGTATTTTGGTAGCGGGAGGGGTAAATGAGCAGTTCTTC,CASSILVAGGVNEQFF
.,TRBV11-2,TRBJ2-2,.,TGTGCCAGCAGCTTAGCACAGGGTGAGGACACCGGGGAGCTGTTTTTT,CASSLAQGEDTGELFF